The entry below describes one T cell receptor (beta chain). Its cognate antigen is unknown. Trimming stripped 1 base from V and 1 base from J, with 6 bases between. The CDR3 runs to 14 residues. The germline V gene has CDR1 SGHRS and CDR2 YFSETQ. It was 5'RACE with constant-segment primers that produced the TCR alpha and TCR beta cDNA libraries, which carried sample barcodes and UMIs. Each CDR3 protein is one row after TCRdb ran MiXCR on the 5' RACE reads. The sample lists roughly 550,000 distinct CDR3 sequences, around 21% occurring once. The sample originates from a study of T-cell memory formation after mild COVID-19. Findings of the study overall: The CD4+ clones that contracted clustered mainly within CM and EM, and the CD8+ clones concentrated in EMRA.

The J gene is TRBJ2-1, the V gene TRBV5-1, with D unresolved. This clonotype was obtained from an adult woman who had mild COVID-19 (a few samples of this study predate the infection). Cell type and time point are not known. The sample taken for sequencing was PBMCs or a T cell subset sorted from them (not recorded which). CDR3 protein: CASSLYVSYNEQFF. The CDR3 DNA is TGCGCCAGCAGCTTGTACGTATCCTACAATGAGCAGTTCTTC.